This is a list of T cell receptor beta chains from one sample in a study of T cells after yellow fever vaccination. TCRdb passed the 5' RACE reads through MiXCR, listing each CDR3 protein once. The table lists hundreds of thousands of distinct CDR3 sequences, 13% of them singletons. Material: PBMCs, obtained on the day of the yellow fever booster vaccination. The receptors here all came from a man younger than 40 who received the YFV17D yellow fever vaccine. The CDR3 runs from the conserved cysteine through the conserved F or W. A D gene is named only where the DNA matches it firmly.

J gene: TRBJ2-1; D gene: TRBD1; V gene: TRBV6-1; CDR3 protein: CASGQGKFGEQFF
J gene: TRBJ2-3; D gene: TRBD2; V gene: TRBV7-2; CDR3 protein: CASRAGTSGGTDTQYF
J gene: TRBJ2-3; D gene: -; V gene: TRBV19; CDR3 protein: CASSASPGHRTDTQYF
J gene: TRBJ2-7; D gene: -; V gene: TRBV28; CDR3 protein: CASSPPIAATYEQYF
J gene: TRBJ2-2; D gene: TRBD2; V gene: TRBV7-2; CDR3 protein: CASSATSGNTGELFF
J gene: TRBJ1-4; D gene: TRBD1; V gene: TRBV5-1; CDR3 protein: CASSYQTGNEKLFF
J gene: TRBJ2-7; D gene: TRBD1; V gene: TRBV20-1; CDR3 protein: CSAIRQGDYEQYF
J gene: TRBJ2-2; D gene: -; V gene: TRBV29-1; CDR3 protein: CSVYNRVGNGELFF
J gene: TRBJ1-3; D gene: -; V gene: TRBV6-1; CDR3 protein: CASSDSRFPGNTIYF
J gene: TRBJ1-6; D gene: TRBD1; V gene: TRBV20-1; CDR3 protein: CSARTQGASLHF
J gene: TRBJ2-7; D gene: -; V gene: TRBV7-2; CDR3 protein: CASRVGGAGYEQYF
J gene: TRBJ2-5; D gene: TRBD1; V gene: TRBV20-1; CDR3 protein: CSAPDRGRQETQYF
J gene: TRBJ2-5; D gene: TRBD2; V gene: TRBV5-1; CDR3 protein: CASRPGTSAETQYF
J gene: TRBJ1-2; D gene: -; V gene: TRBV5-6; CDR3 protein: CASTPGVGGYTF
J gene: TRBJ2-2; D gene: -; V gene: TRBV19; CDR3 protein: CASSLITGLTGELFF
J gene: TRBJ2-3; D gene: TRBD2; V gene: TRBV29-1; CDR3 protein: CSVARGSGTDTQYF
J gene: TRBJ1-1; D gene: -; V gene: TRBV19; CDR3 protein: CASSISGKVTEAFF
J gene: TRBJ2-7; D gene: -; V gene: TRBV9; CDR3 protein: CASSSRLGEQYF
J gene: TRBJ2-3; D gene: TRBD2; V gene: TRBV5-1; CDR3 protein: CASSLAGARTDTQYF
J gene: TRBJ1-2; D gene: -; V gene: TRBV19; CDR3 protein: CASTSGLPYGYTF
J gene: TRBJ2-3; D gene: -; V gene: TRBV7-2; CDR3 protein: CASSLVRDQDTQYF
J gene: TRBJ2-7; D gene: -; V gene: TRBV28; CDR3 protein: CASRQTGTQYF
J gene: TRBJ2-7; D gene: TRBD2; V gene: TRBV15; CDR3 protein: CATSRESPSGEQYF
J gene: TRBJ2-7; D gene: TRBD2; V gene: TRBV29-1; CDR3 protein: CSVKGGGKSYEQYF
J gene: TRBJ2-5; D gene: -; V gene: TRBV29-1; CDR3 protein: CSGGRTYQETQYF
J gene: TRBJ2-7; D gene: TRBD1; V gene: TRBV20-1; CDR3 protein: CSAAPGQGAGEQYF
J gene: TRBJ2-4; D gene: -; V gene: TRBV2; CDR3 protein: CASSTGTALGIQYF
J gene: TRBJ2-2; D gene: -; V gene: TRBV14; CDR3 protein: CASSPYSSGELFF
J gene: TRBJ1-5; D gene: -; V gene: TRBV2; CDR3 protein: CASRQGPARNQPQHF
J gene: TRBJ2-1; D gene: -; V gene: TRBV9; CDR3 protein: CASSVDSYNEQFF
J gene: TRBJ2-7; D gene: -; V gene: TRBV3-1; CDR3 protein: CASKGGGSSYEQYF
J gene: TRBJ2-3; D gene: -; V gene: TRBV20-1; CDR3 protein: CSAPAVATDTQYF
J gene: TRBJ2-7; D gene: TRBD2; V gene: TRBV20-1; CDR3 protein: CSARDPTTSDYEQYF
J gene: TRBJ1-5; D gene: -; V gene: TRBV7-2; CDR3 protein: CASSPQGVSQPQHF
J gene: TRBJ1-1; D gene: -; V gene: TRBV6-1; CDR3 protein: CASSENGLNTEAFF